The clone carrying this T cell receptor (beta chain) was seen ten or more times. Its antigen is currently unknown. TCRdb fed the 5' RACE reads into MiXCR, producing one record per CDR3 protein. Found here are a few hundred thousand distinct CDR3 sequences, approximately 8% of them singletons; the top ten hold around 17%. The record originates from a study of T cells after yellow fever vaccination. Germline V CDR1 and CDR2: LGHNA, YSLEER. The CDR3 has 17 residues. With V trimmed by 4 bases and J by 3 bases, 7 bases remained unmatched. Study-level results: The secondary response peaked faster, at day 5 versus 15, but was weaker.

The source material was PBMCs, sampled roughly 47 days after the first yellow fever vaccination. The receptor was isolated from a young man who received the YFV17D yellow fever vaccine. The chain couples TRBV4-3 to TRBJ2-3; the match to TRBD2 covers 13 bases. The DNA of the CDR3 is TGCGCCAGCAGCCCCCGGACTAGCGGGGGCGGGACAGATACGCAGTATTTT. It encodes CASSPRTSGGGTDTQYF.